The 17 T cell receptor beta chains in this list originate from one sample, sequenced in a study of cytomegalovirus exposure and HLA in healthy donors. In the PCR, 60 Vbeta and 13 Jbeta primers were used. Clones were sequenced by immunoSEQ multiplex PCR, and TCRdb holds only the in-frame ones, with some missing. The sample holds roughly 150,000 clones; around 78% are singletons and the top ten take 6.2%. Specimen: PBMCs. The receptors come from a woman in her thirties or forties in good health and CMV-seropositive.

The CDR3 sequence: CASRKYTDTQYF. The CDR3 DNA follows: TGTGCCAGCAGAAAATACACAGATACGCAGTATTTT. V gene TRBV6-5 combines with J gene TRBJ2-3, with D hard to call. Germline lookup yields CDR1 MNHEY and CDR2 SVGAGI. Trimming cost V 6 bases and J 2 bases, with 6 bases left between them. CDR3 length: 12 residues.

This clone was seen many times. The chain joins TRBV6-6 to TRBJ1-1, with D tentatively TRBD1 (6 bases). CDR1 and CDR2 (germline): MNHNY, SVGAGI (reference sequence). The CDR3 covers 14 residues. V gave up 6 bases and J gave up 8 bases, with 19 bases separating them. The CDR3 loop is CASSRSGGLPEAFF. DNA for the CDR3: TGTGCCAGCAGCCGTTCGGGGGGGCTACCCGAAGCTTTCTTT.

This clone has a handful of counts. The CDR3: CASSPTGGVRETQYF. For the CDR3, the DNA is TGTGCCAGCAGCCCCACAGGGGGGGTACGAGAGACCCAGTACTTC. The chain employs TRBV11-2 and TRBJ2-5, with a tentative D call TRBD1 (8 bases). Looked up from germline, CDR1 is SGHAT and CDR2 is FQNNGV. There are 15 residues in the CDR3. V lost 5 bases, J lost 4 bases, and 17 bases lay in between.

The chain links TRBV7-9 to TRBJ2-2; TRBD2 might be the D (7 bases). CDR1 is SEHNR, CDR2 FQNEAQ, per germline (reference sequence). The ends were cut back, 7 bases at V and 13 bases at J, with 19 bases in the middle. CDR3 length equals 13 residues. CDR3 amino acids: CASIPGGGARLFF. For the CDR3, the DNA is TGTGCCAGCATCCCAGGAGGGGGGGCGCGGCTGTTTTTT.

This chain joins TRBV9 and TRBJ2-2; D unresolved. The V gene's germline CDR1 is SGDLS and CDR2 YYNGEE. Between the trimmed V and J ends, which lost 3 bases and 5 bases, there was a span of 8 bases. This CDR3 contains 13 residues. CDR3 DNA: TGTGCCAGCAGCGAAACTGCGACCGGGGAGCTGTTTTTT. Amino acid sequence: CASSETATGELFF.

This clone showed up just a few times. This chain connects TRBV29-1 to TRBJ2-1; D perhaps matches TRBD1 (5 bases). V dropped 7 bases and J dropped 4 bases, with 17 bases sitting between them. In germline, CDR1 is SQVTM, CDR2 ANQGSEA. The CDR3 has 14 amino acids. The CDR3 loop reads CSGPGQGVYNEQFF. For the CDR3, the DNA is TGCAGCGGGCCTGGGCAGGGCGTATACAATGAGCAGTTCTTC.

On this clone: One end of the junction does not line up with germline, which may come from a read error. The chain recombines TRBV9 with TRBJ2-1; D may be TRBD2 (5 bases). The length of the CDR3 is 13 residues. Per the germline V gene, CDR1 is SGDLS and CDR2 is YYNGEE. CDR3 sequence reads: CAGSGGSYNEQFF. In DNA form, the CDR3 reads TGTGCCGGCAGCGGCGGCTCCTACAATGAGCAGTTCTTC.

The V call is TRBV5-5, the J call TRBJ2-2; TRBD1 might be the D (6 bases). Trimming pared 1 base from V and 5 bases from J, leaving 12 bases between. Germline V gene data show CDR1 as SGHKS and CDR2 as YYEKEE (reference sequence). CDR3 length: 15 amino acids. CDR3 DNA sequence: TGTGCCAGCAGCTTGCTGGGGGCAGGTACCGGGGAGCTGTTTTTT. Translation: CASSLLGAGTGELFF.

This chain links TRBV27 with TRBJ1-1, with D perhaps TRBD1 (5 bases). Germline values: CDR1 MNHEY, CDR2 SMNVEV (reference sequence). The CDR3 is 13 amino acids. The V end lost 7 bases, the J end lost 1 base, and 10 bases lay between the germline ends. The CDR3 spells CASKDGGNTEAFF. CDR3 bases: TGTGCCAGCAAGGACGGGGGGAACACTGAAGCTTTCTTT.

Concerning this clone itself: At one end the junction does not follow the germline gene, possibly because of a read error. V gene TRBV7-9 combines with J gene TRBJ2-7, with 9 bases identical to TRBD1. The germline V gene encodes CDR1 SEHNR and CDR2 FQNEAQ (reference sequence). The length of the CDR3 is 17 residues. This CDR3 reads CSSSLAKGTGLRFEQYF. The CDR3 DNA reads TGTTCCAGCAGCTTAGCGAAGGGGACAGGGCTGAGGTTCGAGCAGTACTTC.

This chain links TRBV2 with TRBJ1-2, with D maybe TRBD1 (5 bases). V lost 1 base and J 9 bases, leaving 9 bases between the germline ends. In germline, CDR1 is SNHLY, CDR2 FYNNEI. The CDR3 runs to 12 residues. This chain's CDR3 is CASSEGYRSYTF. CDR3 bases: TGTGCCAGCAGTGAAGGGTACAGGAGCTACACCTTC.

The chain combines TRBV7-9 with TRBJ2-1, with 9 bases that match TRBD1. V shed 5 bases, J shed 15 bases, and the junction held 14 bases outside the gene matches. The CDR3 is made up of 14 amino acids. CDR1 and CDR2 from the germline V gene are SEHNR and FQNEAQ (reference sequence). CDR3 loop: CASSPRTGDTPRFF. The CDR3 DNA reads TGTGCCAGCAGCCCCAGGACAGGGGACACTCCACGGTTCTTC.

This clone was recorded only once. This chain connects TRBV5-1 to TRBJ2-7; 11 bases fit TRBD2. CDR1 and CDR2 (germline): SGHRS, YFSETQ. The CDR3 loop spans 15 amino acids. V dropped 2 bases and J dropped 4; count of bases not matched to a gene: 5. CDR3 in DNA: TGCGCCAGCAGCTTCACTAGCGGGAGATCGTACGAGCAGTACTTC. The encoded protein is CASSFTSGRSYEQYF.

The V and J genes are TRBV25-1 and TRBJ1-2; the D gene is possibly TRBD1 (5 bases). V shed 6 bases and J shed 2 bases, with 7 bases lying between them. Germline assignment: CDR1 MGHDK and CDR2 SYGVNS. This CDR3 is 12 amino acids long. CDR3 sequence: CASRGGNYGYTF. The CDR3 DNA reads TGTGCCAGCAGGGGGGGGAACTATGGCTACACCTTC.

The V gene is TRBV5-4, the J gene TRBJ2-1, with a possible D match to TRBD2 (6 bases). The germline CDR1 and CDR2 sequences are SGHNT and YYREEE (reference sequence). The length of the CDR3 is 14 residues. The V and J ends lost 1 base and 2 bases respectively, with 7 bases between them. CDR3 nucleotide sequence: TGTGCCAGCAGCTTGCCTAGCGCCTACAATGAGCAGTTCTTC. This sequence encodes CASSLPSAYNEQFF.

This chain links TRBV5-4 with TRBJ1-3; 7 bases line up with TRBD1. Per germline, CDR1 SGHNT and CDR2 YYREEE (reference sequence). V lost 4 bases to trimming and J lost 8 bases; unmatched junction nucleotides: 9. The CDR3 runs to 14 residues. The CDR3 spells CASSPTGRLDTIYF. The DNA for the CDR3 is TGTGCCAGCAGCCCGACAGGGCGGTTAGACACCATATATTTT.

The rearrangement joins TRBV11-2 to TRBJ2-7, with 14 bases identical to TRBD2. The V segment lost 5 bases and the J segment 3 bases; nucleotides outside the gene matches: 3. The CDR3 covers 15 residues. The germline V gene encodes CDR1 SGHAT and CDR2 FQNNGV. The DNA of the CDR3 is TGTGCCAGCAGCCGACTAGCGGGAGGGAACTACGAGCAGTACTTC. Translation gives CASSRLAGGNYEQYF.